This T cell receptor beta chain was identified during a study of cytomegalovirus exposure and HLA in healthy donors. Study-level background: T cells numbering around 190 million yielded some 100 million unique TCR beta sequences in an earlier analysis.

The PCR ran on 60 Vbeta and 13 Jbeta primers. The repertoire was sequenced with immunoSEQ multiplex PCR; TCRdb's copy has only in-frame clones and lacks some. This listing includes 80,000 to 95,000 clones. Trimming left V 1 base short and J 8 bases short, with 11 bases between. This CDR3 spans 13 amino acids. Germline-derived CDR1 and CDR2 are LNHNV and YYDKDF (reference sequence). This TCR was recovered from a man aged 50 or older in good health and CMV-seropositive. V usage is TRBV15 and J usage is TRBJ1-1; D not resolved. The sequenced material came from PBMCs. The CDR3 is CATSRGTGGEAFF. The CDR3 nucleotides are TGTGCCACCAGCAGAGGGACGGGAGGAGAAGCTTTCTTT. The whole variable domain, remainder taken from reference TRBV15 and TRBJ1-1, is DAMVIQNPRYQVTQFGKPVTLSCSQTLNHNVMYWYQQKSSQAPKLLFHYYDKDFNNEADTPDNFQSRRPNTSFCFLDIRSPGLGDTAMYLCATSRGTGGEAFFGQGTRLTVV.